These T cell receptor beta chains were read from a single sample in a study of T-cell reconstitution after alpha-beta-depleted transplantation in children. TCRdb analysed the PCR reads with MiXCR anew, one entry per CDR3 protein. Of about 580,000 distinct CDR3 sequences listed, around 27% were seen once; the top ten hold approximately 33%. The material was PBMCs, obtained before TCRalphabeta/CD19-depleted stem cell transplant. All receptors derive from a boy in the first two years of life with Wiskott-Aldrich syndrome, due to receive a stem cell transplant. Each CDR3 is given with its conserved first and last residue. D genes are given only for firm matches. A row's size may be missing; if present it is once, few, many or a size class.

j_call | d_call | cdr3_length | clone_size | v_call | cdr3_aa | cdr3_nt
TRBJ2-1 | . | 13 | . | TRBV11-2 | CASSLDSRNEQFF | TGTGCCAGCAGCTTAGATTCCCGGAATGAGCAGTTCTTC
TRBJ2-5 | . | 14 | . | TRBV6-5 | CASSYSEPSETQYF | TGTGCCAGCAGTTACTCGGAGCCGTCGGAGACCCAGTACTTC
TRBJ2-1 | TRBD2 | 13 | few | TRBV6-6 | CASRGGRGNEQFF | TGTGCCAGCAGAGGCGGGAGGGGCAATGAGCAGTTCTTC
TRBJ2-7 | TRBD2 | 18 | . | TRBV20-1 | CSALTGLAGGPYSYEQYF | TGCAGTGCTCTTACGGGACTAGCGGGAGGGCCCTACTCCTACGAGCAGTACTTC
TRBJ2-1 | . | 13 | . | TRBV29-1 | CSVQVQRKGEQFF | TGCAGCGTTCAGGTCCAGAGAAAGGGTGAGCAGTTCTTC
TRBJ2-1 | . | 12 | few | TRBV5-6 | CASSSQTTEQFF | TGTGCCAGCAGCTCACAGACCACCGAGCAGTTCTTC
TRBJ2-4 | TRBD2 | 15 | . | TRBV20-1 | CSAGSSGRKKNIQYF | TGCAGTGCTGGATCTAGCGGAAGGAAAAAAAACATTCAGTACTTC
TRBJ2-1 | TRBD2 | 15 | many | TRBV5-1 | CASSSGLAGVGEQFF | TGCGCCAGCAGCTCGGGACTAGCGGGAGTCGGTGAGCAGTTCTTC
TRBJ1-3 | . | 14 | . | TRBV7-2 | CASSLPGPGNTIYF | TGTGCCAGCAGCTTACCGGGTCCTGGAAACACCATATATTTT
TRBJ1-3 | . | 13 | . | TRBV12-3/TRBV12-4 | CASQAIGGNTIYF | TGTGCCAGCCAGGCTATAGGTGGAAACACCATATATTTT
TRBJ2-3 | . | 13 | few | TRBV5-1 | CASIGLFTDTQYF | TGCGCCAGCATCGGTCTGTTTACAGATACGCAGTATTTT
TRBJ2-5 | TRBD2 | 14 | few | TRBV7-2 | CASSSRTSGKTQYF | TGTGCCAGCAGCTCACGGACTAGCGGGAAGACCCAGTACTTC
TRBJ2-5 | TRBD2 | 14 | many | TRBV5-1 | CASSFGLAGETQYF | TGCGCCAGCAGCTTTGGACTAGCAGGGGAGACCCAGTACTTC